This T cell receptor (beta chain) was sequenced in a study of regulatory T cells in long-lasting Graves disease. Regarding the study as a whole: Examination was confined to peripheral blood, excluding thyroid tissue.

Points on this clonotype: Antigen specificity is unknown.

The authors built TCR beta libraries using iRepertoire HTBI primers and Arm-PCR of CDR3 regions. TCRdb called the multiplex PCR reads again in MiXCR, with one record for every CDR3 protein. The repertoire holds approximately 540,000 distinct CDR3 sequences, with approximately 12% as singletons. J was trimmed by 7 bases and V by 4 bases; bases with no gene match: 3. The V gene's germline CDR1 is MRHNA and CDR2 SNTAGT. This CDR3 is built from 14 residues. Time point noted: newly diagnosed GD, antithyroid drugs for less than 3 months. Construction of the TCR library relied on RNA isolated from PBMCs. This sample was shared with a second study, whose subject was T cells in Graves' hyperthyroidism and ophthalmopathy.

The sample here was peripheral blood mononuclear cells (PBMCs), taken at new diagnosis, from a patient treated with antithyroid drugs. The receptor comes from a woman in her 30s with Graves disease. The chain links TRBV6-4 to TRBJ1-4; 10 positions agree with TRBD1. The CDR3 DNA is TGTGCCAGCAGTGTGGACAGGGGGAGTGAAAAACTGTTTTTT. It is translated as CASSVDRGSEKLFF.